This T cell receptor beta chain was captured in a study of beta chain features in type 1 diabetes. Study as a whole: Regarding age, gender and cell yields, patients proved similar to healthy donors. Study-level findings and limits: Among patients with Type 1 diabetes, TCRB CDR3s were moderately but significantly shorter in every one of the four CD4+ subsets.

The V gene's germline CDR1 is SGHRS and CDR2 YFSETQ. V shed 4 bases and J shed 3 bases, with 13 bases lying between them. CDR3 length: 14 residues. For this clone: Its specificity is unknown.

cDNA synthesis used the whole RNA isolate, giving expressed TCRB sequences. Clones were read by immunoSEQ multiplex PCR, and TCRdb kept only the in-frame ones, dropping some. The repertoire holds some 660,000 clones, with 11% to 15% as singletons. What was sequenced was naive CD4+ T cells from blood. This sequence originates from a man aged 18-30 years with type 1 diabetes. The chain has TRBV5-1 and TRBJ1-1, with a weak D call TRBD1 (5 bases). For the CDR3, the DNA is TGCGCCAGCAGCCTCCGACAGCGACACACTGAAGCTTTCTTT. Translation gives CASSLRQRHTEAFF.